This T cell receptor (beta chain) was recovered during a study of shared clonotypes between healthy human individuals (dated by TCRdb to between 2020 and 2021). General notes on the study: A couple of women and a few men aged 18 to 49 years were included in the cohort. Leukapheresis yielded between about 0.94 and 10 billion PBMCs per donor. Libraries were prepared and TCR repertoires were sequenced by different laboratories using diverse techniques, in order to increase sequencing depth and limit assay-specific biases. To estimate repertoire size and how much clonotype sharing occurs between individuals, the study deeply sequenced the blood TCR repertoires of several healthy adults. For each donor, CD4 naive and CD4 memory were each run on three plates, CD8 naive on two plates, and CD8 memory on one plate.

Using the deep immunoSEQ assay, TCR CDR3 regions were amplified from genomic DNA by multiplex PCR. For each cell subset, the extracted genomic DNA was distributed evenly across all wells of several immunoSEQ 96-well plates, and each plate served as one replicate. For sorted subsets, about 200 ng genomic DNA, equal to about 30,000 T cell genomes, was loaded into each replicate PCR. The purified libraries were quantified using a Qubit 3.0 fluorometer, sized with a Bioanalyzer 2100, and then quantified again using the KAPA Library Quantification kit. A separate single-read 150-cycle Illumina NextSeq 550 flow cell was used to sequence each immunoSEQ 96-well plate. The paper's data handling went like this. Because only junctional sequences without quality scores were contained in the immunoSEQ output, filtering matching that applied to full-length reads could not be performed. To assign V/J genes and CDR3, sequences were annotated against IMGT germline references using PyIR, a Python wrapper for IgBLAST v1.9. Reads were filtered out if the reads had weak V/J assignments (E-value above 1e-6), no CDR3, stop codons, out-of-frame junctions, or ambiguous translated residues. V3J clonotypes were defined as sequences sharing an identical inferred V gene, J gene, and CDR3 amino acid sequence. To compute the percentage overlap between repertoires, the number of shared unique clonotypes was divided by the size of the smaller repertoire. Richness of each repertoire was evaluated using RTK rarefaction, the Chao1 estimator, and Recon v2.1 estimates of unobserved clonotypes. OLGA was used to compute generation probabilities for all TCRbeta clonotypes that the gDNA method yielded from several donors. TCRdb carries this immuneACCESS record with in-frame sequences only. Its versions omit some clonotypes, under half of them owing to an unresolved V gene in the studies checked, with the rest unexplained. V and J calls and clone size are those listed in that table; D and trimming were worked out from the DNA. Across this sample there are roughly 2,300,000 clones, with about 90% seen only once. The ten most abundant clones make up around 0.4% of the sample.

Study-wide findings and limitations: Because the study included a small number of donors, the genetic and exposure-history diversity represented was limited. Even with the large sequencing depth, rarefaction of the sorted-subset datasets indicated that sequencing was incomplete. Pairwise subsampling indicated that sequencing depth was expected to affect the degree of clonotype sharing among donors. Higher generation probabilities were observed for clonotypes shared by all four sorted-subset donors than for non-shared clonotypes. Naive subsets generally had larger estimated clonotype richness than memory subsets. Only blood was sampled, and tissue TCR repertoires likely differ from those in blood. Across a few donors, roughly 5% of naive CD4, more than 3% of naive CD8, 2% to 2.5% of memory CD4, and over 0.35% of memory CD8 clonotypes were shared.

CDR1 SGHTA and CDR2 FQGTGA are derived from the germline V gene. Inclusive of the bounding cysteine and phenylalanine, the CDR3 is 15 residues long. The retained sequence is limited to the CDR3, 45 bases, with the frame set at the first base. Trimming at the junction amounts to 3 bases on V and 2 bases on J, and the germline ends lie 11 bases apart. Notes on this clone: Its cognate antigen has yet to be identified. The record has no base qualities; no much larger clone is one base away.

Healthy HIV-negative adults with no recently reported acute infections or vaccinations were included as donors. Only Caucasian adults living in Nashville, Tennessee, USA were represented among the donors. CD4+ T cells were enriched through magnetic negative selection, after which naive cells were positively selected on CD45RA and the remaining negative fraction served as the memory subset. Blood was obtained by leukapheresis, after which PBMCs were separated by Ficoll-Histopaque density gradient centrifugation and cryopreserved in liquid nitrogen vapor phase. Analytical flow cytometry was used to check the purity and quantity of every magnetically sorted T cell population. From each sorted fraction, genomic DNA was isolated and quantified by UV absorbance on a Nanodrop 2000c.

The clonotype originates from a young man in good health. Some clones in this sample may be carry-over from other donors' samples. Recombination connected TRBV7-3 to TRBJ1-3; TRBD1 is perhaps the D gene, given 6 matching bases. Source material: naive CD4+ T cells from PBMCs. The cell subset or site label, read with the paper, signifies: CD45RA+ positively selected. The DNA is TGTGCCAGCAGCTTGGACAGCTCTCCTGGAAACACCATATATTTT. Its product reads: CASSLDSSPGNTIYF.